This T cell receptor beta chain was captured in a study of blood T cell repertoires in COVID-19. Across the whole study: The analysed material was cDNA or gDNA that came from T cells, B-cell-depleted T cells, or PBMCs.

Cohort allocation depended upon clinical history that participants reported. A COVID-19 case had been met by exposed participants during the 2 weeks before study entry. This CDR3 is 13 amino acids long. In the original workflow: Amplified reference gene primers provided the basis for estimating nucleated cell counts. Sequenced by immunoSEQ multiplex PCR; TCRdb stores in-frame clones only, minus some. The DNA gave D and trimming, while V, J and clone size come from that table. The table has 350,000 to 450,000 clones, approximately 91% seen once. Sequenced material: PBMCs or T cells enriched from blood (not recorded which). The V and J genes are TRBV21-1 and TRBJ1-6; the table assigns TRBD1, which was not confirmed against the DNA. TRBV21-1 is annotated as a pseudogene. The TCR originated in a middle-aged woman who had been exposed to COVID-19. CDR3 nucleotides: TGTGCCAGGGAACGGACACGGAATTCACCCCTCCACTTT. Protein sequence: CARERTRNSPLHF.